The next 22 T cell receptor beta chains were all read from a single sample in a study of shared clonotypes between healthy human individuals. TCRdb keeps only in-frame clones here, not all; method: immunoSEQ multiplex PCR. The repertoire has 100,000 to 120,000 clones, approximately 70% of them found once; the top ten carry just under 25%. Sequencing used memory CD8+ T cells sorted from blood. Subset noted: CD45RO+ cells pooled with CCR7-negative TemRA cells. These receptors were obtained from a woman aged 30 to 39 in good health.

The chain combines TRBV18 with TRBJ2-7, with D hard to call. V was pared by 1 base and J by 0 bases, with 10 bases between. The CDR3 is made up of 15 amino acids. Looked up from germline, CDR1 is KGHSH and CDR2 is LQKENI. CDR3 sequence reads: CASSPQGRPSYEQYF. CDR3 nucleotide sequence: TGTGCCAGCTCACCACAAGGACGGCCCTCCTACGAGCAGTACTTC.

This clone was recorded a few times. The rearrangement links TRBV2 to TRBJ2-7, with D possibly being TRBD1 (6 bases). Germline V gene lookup returns CDR1 SNHLY and CDR2 FYNNEI. Trimming removed 4 bases at V and 0 bases at J, with 7 bases between. This CDR3 comprises 13 residues. The CDR3 DNA is TGTGCCAGCAGTGGGGACAACTCCTACGAGCAGTACTTC. It codes for CASSGDNSYEQYF.

The table lists this clone with a few counts. The rearrangement links TRBV25-1 to TRBJ2-3, with D possibly being TRBD2 (6 bases). This CDR3 comprises 15 residues. The V end lost 8 bases, the J end lost 2 bases, and 17 bases lay between the germline ends. Germline CDR1 reads MGHDK; CDR2 reads SYGVNS. CDR3 in amino acids: CASAVGRRATDTQYF. The CDR3 bases are TGTGCCAGCGCCGTAGGGAGGAGGGCCACAGATACGCAGTATTTT. Full variable domain (missing parts from reference TRBV25-1 and TRBJ2-3): EADIYQTPRYLVIGTGKKITLECSQTMGHDKMYWYQQDPGMELHLIHYSYGVNSTEKGDLSSESTVSRIRTEHFPLTLESARPSHTSQYLCASAVGRRATDTQYFGPGTRLTVL.

In this sample, this clone turned up a few times. The chain is built from TRBV21-1 and TRBJ2-7; whether TRBD2, the table's D call, matches the DNA was not checked. TRBV21-1 is designated a pseudogene. This CDR3 has 11 residues. DNA of the CDR3: TGTGCCAGCAATACGAGCTACGAGCAGTACTTC. Its protein is CASNTSYEQYF.

The chain links TRBV19 to TRBJ2-1, with D possibly being TRBD2 (6 bases). The V gene lost 3 bases and the J gene lost 6 bases, with 15 bases spanning the gap. The V gene's germline CDR1 is LNHDA and CDR2 SQIVND (reference sequence). This CDR3 is built from 15 residues. CDR3 region: CASSITSSIFNEQFF. CDR3 bases: TGTGCCAGTAGTATCACTAGCTCCATATTCAATGAGCAGTTCTTC.

This clone was seen ten or more times. The V and J genes are TRBV11-2 and TRBJ2-2, with D unclear. Trimming took 3 bases from V and 0 from J, leaving 8 bases between them. The CDR3 runs to 15 residues. Germline V CDR1 and CDR2: SGHAT, FQNNGV. CDR3: CASSFVLSNTGELFF. CDR3 coding DNA: TGTGCCAGCAGCTTCGTGCTATCGAACACCGGGGAGCTGTTTTTT.

The V and J genes are TRBV28 and TRBJ2-3, with a tentative D call TRBD1 (7 bases). This CDR3 has 15 amino acids. Trimming took 8 bases from V and 0 from J, leaving 15 bases between them. CDR1 and CDR2 (germline): MDHEN, SYDVKM. CDR3 loop: CASQGGPHSTDTQYF. The CDR3 DNA reads TGTGCCAGCCAGGGGGGCCCCCACAGCACAGATACGCAGTATTTT.

The V gene is TRBV5-1, the J gene TRBJ2-7; 9 bases are shared with TRBD1. Germline V lookup: CDR1 SGHRS, CDR2 YFSETQ. The length of the CDR3 is 14 residues. Losses at the gene ends were 0 bases for V and 5 bases for J; bases not matched to a gene: 3. The DNA for the CDR3 is TGCGCCAGCAGCTTGGGAACAGGGGGCGACGAGCAGTACTTC. Amino acids: CASSLGTGGDEQYF. Supplemented by reference TRBV5-1 and TRBJ2-7, the full variable domain reads KAGVTQTPRYLIKTRGQQVTLSCSPISGHRSVSWYQQTPGQGLQFLFEYFSETQRNKGNFPGRFSGRQFSNSRSEMNVSTLELGDSALYLCASSLGTGGDEQYFGPGTRLTVT.

This chain connects TRBV5-4 to TRBJ2-1, with TRBD2 matching 14 bases. The CDR3 sequence is 18 residues long. V lost 2 bases and J lost 8; bases outside the gene matches: 12. Germline CDR1 and CDR2: SGHNT and YYREEE (reference sequence). The CDR3 here is CASSFPLSGLAGVHEQFF. The DNA for the CDR3 is TGTGCCAGCAGCTTCCCCCTGTCGGGACTAGCGGGAGTCCATGAGCAGTTCTTC.

The chain has TRBV11-3 and TRBJ2-1; 10 bases are shared with TRBD2. The trim removed 5 bases at V and 4 bases at J, leaving 2 bases unmatched. Germline V gene lookup returns CDR1 SGHNT and CDR2 YENEEA. CDR3 size: 14 residues. CDR3 region: CASSQAGGYNEQFF. The CDR3 nucleotides read TGTGCCAGCAGCCAAGCGGGAGGGTACAATGAGCAGTTCTTC. The whole variable domain, remainder taken from reference TRBV11-3 and TRBJ2-1, is EAGVVQSPRYKIIEKKQPVAFWCNPISGHNTLYWYLQNLGQGPELLIRYENEEAVDDSQLPKDRFSAERLKGVDSTLKIQPAELGDSAVYLCASSQAGGYNEQFFGPGTRLTVL.

The genes are TRBV4-1 and TRBJ2-3; possibly TRBD1 or TRBD2 for D (5 bases each). Germline-derived CDR1 and CDR2 are MGHRA and YSYEKL. V was shortened by 2 bases and J by 2 bases, with 14 bases between the two germline ends. CDR3 length equals 16 residues. In nucleotides, the CDR3 is TGCGCCAGCAGCCAATGGGACGGAACTACCACAGATACGCAGTATTTT. Translation: CASSQWDGTTTDTQYF.

This rearrangement joins TRBV7-9 to TRBJ2-5, with 8 nucleotides matching TRBD1. Looked up from germline, CDR1 is SEHNR and CDR2 is FQNEAQ (reference sequence). The CDR3 totals 14 residues. Losses at the gene ends were 8 bases for V and 1 base for J; bases not matched to a gene: 6. In nucleotides, the CDR3 is TGTGCCAGCTCCGAGACAGGGGCCCAAGAGACCCAGTACTTC. This encodes CASSETGAQETQYF.

The J gene is TRBJ2-1, the V gene TRBV4-2, with TRBD1 matching 10 bases. V lost 0 bases to trimming and J lost 7 bases; unmatched junction nucleotides: 6. Germline CDR1 LGHNA, CDR2 YNFKEQ. CDR3 size: 16 residues. The DNA for the CDR3 is TGTGCCAGCAGCCAAGAGGCAGGACAGGGGGGGAATGAGCAGTTCTTC. It yields the protein CASSQEAGQGGNEQFF.

The V call is TRBV6-5, the J call TRBJ2-7; no definite D call. CDR1 MNHEY and CDR2 SVGAGI come from the germline V gene. V was pared by 4 bases and J by 3 bases, with 10 bases between. The CDR3 length is 13 residues. The CDR3 nucleotides are TGTGCCAGCAGTTCTACAGTTTTCTACGAGCAGTACTTC. Residues: CASSSTVFYEQYF.

This sequence joins TRBV11-2 and TRBJ2-7; D unresolved. CDR3 length: 15 residues. CDR1 is SGHAT, CDR2 FQNNGV, per germline. The germline V and J ends were trimmed by 1 base and 2 bases, with 12 bases remaining between them. The CDR3 is CASSLGRHDPYEQYF. CDR3 DNA: TGTGCCAGCAGCTTAGGGCGGCACGACCCCTACGAGCAGTACTTC.

The V and J genes are TRBV15 and TRBJ2-3; 11 nucleotides match TRBD2. Trimming cost V 2 bases and J 6 bases; bases outside gene matches: 13. The CDR3 runs 18 residues. Germline CDR1 is LNHNV and CDR2 is YYDKDF (reference sequence). The CDR3 nucleotides are TGTGCCACCAGCAGACCCTCTCTTTCTAGCGGGAGGACTGATACGCAGTATTTT. Translating gives CATSRPSLSSGRTDTQYF.

The chain employs TRBV2 and TRBJ2-5; D is ambiguous. The V end lost 8 bases, the J end lost 0 bases, and 7 bases lay between the germline ends. Germline CDR1 is SNHLY and CDR2 is FYNNEI. The CDR3 covers 12 residues. CDR3 in DNA: TGTGCCAGCGGGAAGTACCAAGAGACCCAGTACTTC. Translation: CASGKYQETQYF. The whole variable domain, remainder taken from reference TRBV2 and TRBJ2-5, is EPEVTQTPSHQVTQMGQEVILRCVPISNHLYFYWYRQILGQKVEFLVSFYNNEISEKSEIFDDQFSVERPDGSNFTLKIRSTKLEDSAMYFCASGKYQETQYFGPGTRLLVL.

The chain combines TRBV6-6 with TRBJ2-7; D unclear. This CDR3 has 14 residues. The V gene lost 5 bases and the J gene lost 1 base, with 12 bases spanning the gap. CDR1 and CDR2 from the germline V gene are MNHNY and SVGAGI (reference sequence). The CDR3 is CASSPFGGSYEQYF. The DNA for the CDR3 is TGTGCCAGCAGTCCCTTTGGCGGATCCTACGAGCAGTACTTC.

The chain has TRBV7-8 and TRBJ1-1; possible D gene TRBD1, 5 bases. V was pared by 0 bases and J by 2 bases, with 22 bases between. This CDR3 region has 19 residues. Germline CDR1 and CDR2: SGHVS and FQNEAQ. The CDR3 sequence: CASSLARIRELTLNTEAFF. The CDR3 bases are TGTGCCAGCAGCTTAGCGAGGATCAGGGAATTGACGCTAAACACTGAAGCTTTCTTT.

The V and J genes are TRBV28 and TRBJ1-4, with D perhaps TRBD1 (6 bases). Germline loops: CDR1 MDHEN, CDR2 SYDVKM. The CDR3 consists of 16 residues. The ends were cut back, 1 base at V and 3 bases at J, with 12 bases in the middle. The CDR3 nucleotides read TGTGCCAGCAGTTTATCCCGGACAGCACCTAATGAAAAACTGTTTTTT. Translating it yields CASSLSRTAPNEKLFF.

J is TRBJ1-1 and V is TRBV6-1; possible D gene TRBD1, 5 bases. The germline gives CDR1 MNHNS, CDR2 SASEGT. This CDR3 has 13 residues. Trimming removed 6 bases at V and 6 bases at J, with 14 bases between. CDR3 sequence: CASRRTFRAEAFF. The CDR3 DNA reads as TGTGCCAGCAGACGCACATTCAGGGCTGAAGCTTTCTTT.

V is TRBV4-2 and J is TRBJ2-7; 7 nucleotides match TRBD2. CDR1 LGHNA and CDR2 YNFKEQ come from the germline V gene. V shed 0 bases and J 7 bases; nucleotides not matched to a gene: 6. The CDR3 spans 14 residues. The CDR3 DNA follows: TGTGCCAGCAGCCAAGAGAGCGGGACGTTTGAGCAGTACTTC. Amino acids: CASSQESGTFEQYF.